These T cell receptor beta chains were read from a single sample in a study of blood T cell repertoires in COVID-19. Method: immunoSEQ multiplex PCR; TCRdb's copy keeps in-frame clones and lacks some. The sample carries roughly 280,000 clones, roughly 90% recorded once. The specimen was PBMCs or T cells enriched from blood (not recorded which). The receptor source for this set is a man between 35 and 55 years old who had been exposed to COVID-19. Each CDR3 is given with its conserved first and last residue. D genes are given only for firm matches. Clone size is shown for a subset of rows, as once, few, many or a class of expanded clone.

J,V,D,size,CDR3,DNA
TRBJ2-5,TRBV30,NA,NA,CACTGFQETQYF,TGTGCCTGTACAGGGTTCCAAGAGACCCAGTACTTC
TRBJ2-5,TRBV6-5,NA,NA,CASMRRQETQYF,TGTGCCAGCATGCGGAGGCAAGAGACCCAGTACTTC
TRBJ1-1,TRBV24-1,NA,once,CATSDYRNTEAFF,TGTGCCACCAGTGATTACAGGAACACTGAAGCTTTCTTT
TRBJ1-4,TRBV28,NA,once,CASSSRGSANEKLFF,TGTGCCAGCAGTTCCCGCGGTAGCGCTAATGAAAAACTGTTTTTT
TRBJ2-1,TRBV19,TRBD2,NA,CASSIISGSNSYNEQFF,TGTGCCAGTAGTATTATCAGCGGGAGTAACTCTTACAATGAGCAGTTCTTC
TRBJ2-1,TRBV9,TRBD2,NA,CASSFGLAGYYNEQFF,TGTGCCAGCAGTTTTGGACTAGCGGGATACTACAATGAGCAGTTCTTC
TRBJ1-2,TRBV4-1,TRBD1,NA,CASSQATGVYGYTF,TGCGCCAGCAGCCAAGCGACAGGGGTGTATGGCTACACCTTC
TRBJ2-2,TRBV5-6,TRBD1,NA,CASSFPDRDTGELFF,TGTGCCAGCAGCTTCCCCGACAGGGACACCGGGGAGCTGTTTTTT
TRBJ1-3,TRBV4-1,TRBD1,few,CASSPGQGPINTIYF,TGCGCCAGCAGCCCTGGACAGGGGCCGATAAACACCATATATTTT
TRBJ1-1,TRBV12-3/TRBV12-4,NA,once,CASSFQGSEAFF,TGTGCCAGCAGTTTTCAGGGGTCTGAAGCTTTCTTT
TRBJ1-1,TRBV25-1,NA,NA,CASTGDLNTEAFF,TGTGCCAGCACAGGGGATTTGAACACTGAAGCTTTCTTT
TRBJ2-1,TRBV9,NA,NA,CASSVDRRGGVSPEQFF,TGTGCCAGCAGCGTAGACCGGAGGGGCGGGGTATCGCCTGAGCAGTTCTTC
TRBJ1-6,TRBV18,TRBD1,NA,CASSRLATGGTNSPLHF,TGTGCCAGCTCTCGCCTAGCGACAGGGGGAACGAATTCACCCCTCCACTTT
TRBJ2-2,TRBV2,TRBD1,NA,CASKVGQGNTGELFF,TGTGCCAGCAAAGTTGGACAGGGGAACACCGGGGAGCTGTTTTTT
TRBJ2-1,TRBV28,TRBD2,once,CASSLPPAGGLVSYNEQFF,TGTGCCAGCAGTTTACCGCCAGCGGGAGGGTTGGTTTCCTACAATGAGCAGTTCTTC
TRBJ2-5,TRBV29-1,TRBD1,NA,CSDRQGAAETQYF,TGCAGCGATAGACAGGGGGCCGCAGAGACCCAGTACTTC
TRBJ2-7,TRBV29-1,TRBD1,NA,CSVETGQGGYEQYF,TGCAGCGTTGAAACAGGACAGGGTGGCTACGAGCAGTACTTC
TRBJ1-5,TRBV28,NA,NA,CASSLLGSRGNQPQHF,TGTGCCAGCAGTTTATTGGGGAGTCGGGGCAATCAGCCCCAGCATTTT
TRBJ1-5,TRBV7-6,NA,NA,CASSPRRGIDQPQHF,TGTGCCAGCAGCCCCCGTCGAGGGATCGATCAGCCCCAGCATTTT
TRBJ2-2,TRBV6-2/TRBV6-3,NA,NA,CASSPRGRGKLFF,TGTGCCAGCAGCCCTCGGGGGCGGGGGAAGCTGTTTTTT